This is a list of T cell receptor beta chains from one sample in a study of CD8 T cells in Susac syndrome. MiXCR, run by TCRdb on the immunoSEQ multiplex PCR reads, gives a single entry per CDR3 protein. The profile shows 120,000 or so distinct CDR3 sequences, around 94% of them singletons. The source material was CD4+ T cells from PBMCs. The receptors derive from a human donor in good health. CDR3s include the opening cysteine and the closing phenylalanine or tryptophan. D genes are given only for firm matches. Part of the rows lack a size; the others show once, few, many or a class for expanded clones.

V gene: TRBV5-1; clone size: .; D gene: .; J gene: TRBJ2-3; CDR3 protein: CASSLQIGDAQYF; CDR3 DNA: TGCGCCAGCAGCTTGCAGATAGGAGATGCGCAGTATTTT
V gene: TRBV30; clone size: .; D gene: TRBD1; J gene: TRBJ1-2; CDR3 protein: CAWSPEGAGYGYTF; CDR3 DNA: TGTGCCTGGAGCCCCGAGGGGGCAGGCTATGGCTACACCTTC
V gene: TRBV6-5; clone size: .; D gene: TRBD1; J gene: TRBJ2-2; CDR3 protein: CASSYQGQDYTGELFF; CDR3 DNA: TGTGCCAGCAGTTACCAGGGACAGGATTACACCGGGGAGCTGTTTTTT
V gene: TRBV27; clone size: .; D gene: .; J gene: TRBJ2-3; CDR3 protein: CASSTEGDTQYF; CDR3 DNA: TGTGCCAGCAGTACCGAGGGAGATACGCAGTATTTT
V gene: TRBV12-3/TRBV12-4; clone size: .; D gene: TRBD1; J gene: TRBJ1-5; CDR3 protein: CASSLVQGANQPQHF; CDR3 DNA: TGTGCCAGCAGTTTAGTGCAGGGGGCGAATCAGCCCCAGCATTTT
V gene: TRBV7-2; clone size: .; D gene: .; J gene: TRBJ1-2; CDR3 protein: CASSLESLTGGYTF; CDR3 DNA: TGTGCCAGCAGCTTGGAATCACTAACGGGTGGCTACACCTTC
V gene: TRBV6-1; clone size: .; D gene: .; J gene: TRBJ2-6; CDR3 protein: CASSRTTGANVLTF; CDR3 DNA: TGTGCCAGCAGTAGGACAACTGGGGCCAACGTCCTGACTTTC
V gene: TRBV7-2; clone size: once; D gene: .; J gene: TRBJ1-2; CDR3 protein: CASSFPGARGNGYTF; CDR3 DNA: TGTGCCAGCAGCTTCCCAGGGGCTAGGGGTAATGGCTACACCTTC
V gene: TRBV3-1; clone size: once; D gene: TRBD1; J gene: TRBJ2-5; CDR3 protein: CASTLGQGVETQYF; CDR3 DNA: TGTGCCAGCACCCTCGGACAGGGCGTAGAGACCCAGTACTTC
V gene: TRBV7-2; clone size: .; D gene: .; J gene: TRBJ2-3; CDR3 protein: CASSSGLKPIRTDTQYF; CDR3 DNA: TGTGCCAGCAGCTCGGGACTGAAACCGATTCGCACAGATACGCAGTATTTT
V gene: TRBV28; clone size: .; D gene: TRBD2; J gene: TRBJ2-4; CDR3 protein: CASRPGVVGREGNIQYF; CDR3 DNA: TGTGCCAGCAGACCAGGGGTTGTCGGGAGGGAAGGAAACATTCAGTACTTC
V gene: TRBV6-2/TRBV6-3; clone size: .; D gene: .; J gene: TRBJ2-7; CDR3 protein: CATRDNFYEQYF; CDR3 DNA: TGTGCCACCCGGGACAACTTCTACGAGCAGTACTTC
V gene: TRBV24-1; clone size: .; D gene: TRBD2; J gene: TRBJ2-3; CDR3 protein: CATSDPGLAGGPDTQYF; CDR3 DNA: TGTGCCACCAGTGACCCTGGACTAGCGGGAGGGCCGGATACGCAGTATTTT
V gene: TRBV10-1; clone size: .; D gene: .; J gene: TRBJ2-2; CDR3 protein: CASRDGGPLNTGELFF; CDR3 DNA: TGCGCCAGCAGGGACGGAGGCCCCTTGAACACCGGGGAGCTGTTTTTT
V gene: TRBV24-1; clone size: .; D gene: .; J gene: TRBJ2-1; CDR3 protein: CATSGWGLDNEQFF; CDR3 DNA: TGTGCCACCAGTGGGTGGGGGCTGGACAATGAGCAGTTCTTC
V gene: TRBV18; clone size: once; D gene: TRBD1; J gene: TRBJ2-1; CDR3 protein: CASSPGTGSSYNEQFF; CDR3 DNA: TGTGCCAGCTCACCCGGGACAGGGAGCTCCTACAATGAGCAGTTCTTC
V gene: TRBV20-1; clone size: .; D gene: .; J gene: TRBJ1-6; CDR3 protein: CSASPAFSPLHF; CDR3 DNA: TGCAGTGCTAGTCCTGCCTTTTCACCCCTCCACTTT
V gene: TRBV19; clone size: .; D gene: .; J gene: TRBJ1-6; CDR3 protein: CASNLARPAQSSPLHF; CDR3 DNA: TGTGCCAGTAACCTAGCAAGGCCGGCCCAGTCTTCACCCCTCCACTTT
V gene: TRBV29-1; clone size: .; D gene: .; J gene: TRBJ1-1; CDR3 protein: CSGYPGASSEAFF; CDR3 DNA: TGCAGCGGCTACCCCGGGGCCTCGTCTGAAGCTTTCTTT
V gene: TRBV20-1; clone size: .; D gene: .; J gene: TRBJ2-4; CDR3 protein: CSAPRSGFEDIQYF; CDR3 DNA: TGCAGTGCCCCTCGGTCGGGGTTCGAAGACATTCAGTACTTC
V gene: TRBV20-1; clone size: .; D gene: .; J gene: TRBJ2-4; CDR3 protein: CSAREAGQKNIQYF; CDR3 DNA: TGCAGTGCTAGAGAGGCGGGACAGAAAAACATTCAGTACTTC
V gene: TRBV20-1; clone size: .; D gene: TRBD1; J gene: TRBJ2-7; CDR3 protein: CSAPPGGTSPYEQYF; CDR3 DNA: TGCAGTGCTCCCCCAGGGGGCACGTCCCCCTACGAGCAGTACTTC
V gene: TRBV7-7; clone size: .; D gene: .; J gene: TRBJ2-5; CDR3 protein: CASSLTREETQYF; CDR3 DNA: TGTGCTAGCAGCCTTACCAGGGAGGAGACCCAGTACTTC
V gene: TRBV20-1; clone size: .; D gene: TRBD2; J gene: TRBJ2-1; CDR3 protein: CSAPDGRNEQFF; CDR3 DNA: TGCAGTGCCCCGGACGGGAGGAATGAGCAGTTCTTC
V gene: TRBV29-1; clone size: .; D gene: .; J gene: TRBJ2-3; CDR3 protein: CSVERAGITDTQYF; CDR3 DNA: TGCAGCGTTGAGAGGGCAGGGATCACAGATACGCAGTATTTT
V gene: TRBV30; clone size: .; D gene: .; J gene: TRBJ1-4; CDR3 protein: CAWSGGPNEKLFF; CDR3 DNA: TGTGCCTGGAGTGGTGGCCCTAATGAAAAACTGTTTTTT
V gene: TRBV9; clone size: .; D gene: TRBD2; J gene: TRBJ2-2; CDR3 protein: CASSVGGSYTGELFF; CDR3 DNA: TGTGCCAGCAGCGTAGGCGGGAGCTACACCGGGGAGCTGTTTTTT
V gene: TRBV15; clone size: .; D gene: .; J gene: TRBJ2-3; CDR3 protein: CATSRDRASDTQYF; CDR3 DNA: TGTGCCACCAGCAGAGATCGGGCGTCGGATACGCAGTATTTT
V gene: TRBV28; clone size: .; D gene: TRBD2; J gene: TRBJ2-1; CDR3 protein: CASSSHWLAGEGDEQFF; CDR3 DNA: TGTGCCAGCAGTTCCCATTGGCTAGCGGGAGAAGGGGATGAGCAGTTCTTC
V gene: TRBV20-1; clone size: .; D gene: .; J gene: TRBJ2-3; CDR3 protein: CSAPKYTGSTDTQYF; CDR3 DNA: TGCAGTGCTCCTAAATACACGGGTAGCACAGATACGCAGTATTTT
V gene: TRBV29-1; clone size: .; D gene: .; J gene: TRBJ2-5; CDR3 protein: CSVGPSAGTQYF; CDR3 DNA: TGCAGCGTTGGTCCTAGCGCTGGGACCCAGTACTTC
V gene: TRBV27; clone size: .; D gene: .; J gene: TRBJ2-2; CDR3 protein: CASSRGPLGGGELFF; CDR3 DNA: TGTGCCAGCAGTCGCGGACCTCTAGGCGGCGGGGAGCTGTTTTTT
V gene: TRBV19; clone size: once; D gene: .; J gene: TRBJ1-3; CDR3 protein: CASSQVPGNTIYF; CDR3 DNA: TGTGCCAGTAGCCAGGTTCCTGGAAACACCATATATTTT
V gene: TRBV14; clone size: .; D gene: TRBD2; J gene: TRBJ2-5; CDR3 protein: CASSQDHSSGLNRETQYF; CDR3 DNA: TGTGCCAGCAGCCAAGATCATTCTAGCGGGTTGAACCGAGAGACCCAGTACTTC
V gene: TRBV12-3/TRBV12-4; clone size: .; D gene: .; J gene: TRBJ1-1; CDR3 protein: CASTTEGHQNTEAFF; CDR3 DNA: TGTGCCAGCACCACCGAGGGACACCAAAACACTGAAGCTTTCTTT
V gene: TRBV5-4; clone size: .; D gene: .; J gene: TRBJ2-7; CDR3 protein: CATWNSYEQYF; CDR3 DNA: TGTGCCACATGGAATTCCTACGAGCAGTACTTC
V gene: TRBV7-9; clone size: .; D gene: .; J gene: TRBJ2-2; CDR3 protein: CASSPGSNTGELFF; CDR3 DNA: TGTGCCAGCAGCCCGGGATCGAACACCGGGGAGCTGTTTTTT
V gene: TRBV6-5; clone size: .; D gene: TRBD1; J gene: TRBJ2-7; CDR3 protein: CASSYTGGESSYEQYF; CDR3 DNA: TGTGCCAGCAGTTATACAGGGGGCGAGAGCTCCTACGAGCAGTACTTC
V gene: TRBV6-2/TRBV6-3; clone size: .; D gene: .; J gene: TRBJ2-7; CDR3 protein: CASSYPGHTLIEQYF; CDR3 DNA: TGTGCCAGCAGTTACCCCGGACATACCCTCATAGAGCAGTACTTC
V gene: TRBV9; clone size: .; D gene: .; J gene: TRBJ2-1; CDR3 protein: CASSEGGRGNEQFF; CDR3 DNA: TGTGCCAGCAGCGAGGGCGGGCGCGGAAATGAGCAGTTCTTC
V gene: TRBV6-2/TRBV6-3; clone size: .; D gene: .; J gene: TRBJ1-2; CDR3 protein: CASRGHTDHYGYTF; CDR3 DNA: TGTGCCAGCAGGGGACATACAGATCACTATGGCTACACCTTC
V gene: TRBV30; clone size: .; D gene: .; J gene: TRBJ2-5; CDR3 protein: CAYSLAGRGTQYF; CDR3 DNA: TGTGCTTACAGCCTGGCGGGACGAGGGACCCAGTACTTC